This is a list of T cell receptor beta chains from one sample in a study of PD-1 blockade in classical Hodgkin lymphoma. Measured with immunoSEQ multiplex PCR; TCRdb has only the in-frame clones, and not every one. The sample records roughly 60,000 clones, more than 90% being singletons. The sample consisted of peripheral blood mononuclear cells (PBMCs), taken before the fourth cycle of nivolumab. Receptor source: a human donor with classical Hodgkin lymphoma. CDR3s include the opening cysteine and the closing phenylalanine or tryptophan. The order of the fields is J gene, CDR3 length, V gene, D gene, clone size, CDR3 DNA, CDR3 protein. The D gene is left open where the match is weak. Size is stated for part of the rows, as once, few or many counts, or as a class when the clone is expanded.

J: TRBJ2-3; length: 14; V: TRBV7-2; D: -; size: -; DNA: TGTGCCAGCAGCTTATCCGGTAGCACAGATACGCAGTATTTT; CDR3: CASSLSGSTDTQYF
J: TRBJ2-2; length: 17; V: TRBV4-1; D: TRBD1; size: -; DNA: TGCGCCAGCAGCCTCACACCAGGGGGCGCCGAAACCGGGGAGCTGTTTTTT; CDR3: CASSLTPGGAETGELFF
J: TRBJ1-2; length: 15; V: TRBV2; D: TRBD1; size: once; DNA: TGTGCCAGCAGCCCCGGGGAGCAGGGGGCCTATGGCTACACCTTC; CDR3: CASSPGEQGAYGYTF
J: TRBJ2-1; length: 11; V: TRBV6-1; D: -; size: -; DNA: TGTGCCAGCAGTGTCGCCAATGAGCAGTTCTTC; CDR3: CASSVANEQFF
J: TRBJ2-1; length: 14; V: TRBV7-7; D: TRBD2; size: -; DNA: TGTGCCAGCAGTCTTAGCGGGAGGGTTAATGAGCAGTTCTTC; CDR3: CASSLSGRVNEQFF
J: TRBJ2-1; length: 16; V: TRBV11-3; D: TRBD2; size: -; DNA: TGTGCCAGCAGCTTTTCCCACGAACGGGGGGGTTATGAGCAGTTCTTC; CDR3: CASSFSHERGGYEQFF
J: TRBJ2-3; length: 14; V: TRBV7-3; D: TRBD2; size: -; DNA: TGTGCCAGCAGCTTAGGGGCGGGAGCAGATACGCAGTATTTT; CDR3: CASSLGAGADTQYF
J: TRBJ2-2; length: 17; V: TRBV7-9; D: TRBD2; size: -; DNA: TGTGCCAGCAGGTCCCGACTAGCGGGTTTGGACACCGGGGAGCTGTTTTTT; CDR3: CASRSRLAGLDTGELFF
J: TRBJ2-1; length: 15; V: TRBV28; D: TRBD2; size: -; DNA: TGTGCCAGCAGTTTCGTAGCGGGGGGGAACAATGAGCAGTTCTTC; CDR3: CASSFVAGGNNEQFF
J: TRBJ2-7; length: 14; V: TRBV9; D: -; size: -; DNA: TGTGCCAGCAGCGTAGGTCAGTCAACCTACGAGCAGTACTTC; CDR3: CASSVGQSTYEQYF
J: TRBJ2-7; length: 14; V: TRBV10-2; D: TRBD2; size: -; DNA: TGCGCCAGCAGTCTAGCGGGAGAATACTACGAGCAGTACTTC; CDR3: CASSLAGEYYEQYF
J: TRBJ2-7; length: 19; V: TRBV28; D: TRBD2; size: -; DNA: TGTGCCATTACGGGCGGGAGGACTAGCGGACGTCTAAGCTCCTACGAGCAGTACTTC; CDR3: CAITGGRTSGRLSSYEQYF
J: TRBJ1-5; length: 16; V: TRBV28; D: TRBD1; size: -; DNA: TGTGCCAGCAGTCCGTCAGGGGGATGGGGCAATCAGCCCCAGCATTTT; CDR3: CASSPSGGWGNQPQHF
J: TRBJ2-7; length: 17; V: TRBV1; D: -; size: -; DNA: TGCACCAGCAGCCGAACTAGGGGAAAGGGAGGGCCCTACGAGCAGTACTTC; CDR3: CTSSRTRGKGGPYEQYF
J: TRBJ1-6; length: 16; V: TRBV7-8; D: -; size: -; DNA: TGTGCCAGCAGCTCGGGACGGAGCTCCTATAATTCACCCCTCCACTTT; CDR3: CASSSGRSSYNSPLHF
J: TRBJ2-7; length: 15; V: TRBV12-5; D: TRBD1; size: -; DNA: TGTGCTAGTGGTCCACCGGACAGGGTGGTTTACGAGCAGTACTTC; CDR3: CASGPPDRVVYEQYF
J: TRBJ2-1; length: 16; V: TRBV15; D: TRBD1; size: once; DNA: TGTGCCACCAGCAGAGACACAGGGGGCGGGTTCAATGAGCAGTTCTTC; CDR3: CATSRDTGGGFNEQFF
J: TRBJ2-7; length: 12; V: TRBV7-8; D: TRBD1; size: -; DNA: TGTGCCAGCAGCTGGGACAGGTGGGAGCAGTACTTC; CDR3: CASSWDRWEQYF
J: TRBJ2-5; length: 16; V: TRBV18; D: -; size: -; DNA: TGTGCCAGCTCACCAACTATGACCGGCGTTTGGGAGACCCAGTACTTC; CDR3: CASSPTMTGVWETQYF
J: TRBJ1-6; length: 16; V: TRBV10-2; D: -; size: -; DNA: TGCGCCAGCAGTGAGTCCTACGAAAGCTATAATTCACCCCTCCACTTT; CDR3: CASSESYESYNSPLHF
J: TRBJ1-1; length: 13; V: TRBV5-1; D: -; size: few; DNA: TGCGCCAGCAGCTTGTTGGGGAACACTGAAGCTTTCTTT; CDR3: CASSLLGNTEAFF
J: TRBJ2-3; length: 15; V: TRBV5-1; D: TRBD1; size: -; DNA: TGCGCCAGCAGCTTCGGGACAGGGAACACAGATACGCAGTATTTT; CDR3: CASSFGTGNTDTQYF
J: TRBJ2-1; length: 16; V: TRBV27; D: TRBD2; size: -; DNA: TGTGCCAGCACCCCGCTTAGCGGGCCTACCTACAATGAGCAGTTCTTC; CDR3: CASTPLSGPTYNEQFF
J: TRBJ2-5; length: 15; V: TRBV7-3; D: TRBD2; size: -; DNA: TGTGCCAGCAGTCAGAGCGGGAGGGATCAAGAGACCCAGTACTTC; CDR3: CASSQSGRDQETQYF
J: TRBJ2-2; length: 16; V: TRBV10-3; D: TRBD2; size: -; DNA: TGTGCCATCAGTGAGCGGGAGGGCCCTAACACCGGGGAGCTGTTTTTT; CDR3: CAISEREGPNTGELFF
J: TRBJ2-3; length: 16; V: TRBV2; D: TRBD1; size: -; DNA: TGTGCCAGCAGTGTCGTGGTACAGGGGTTTGGAGATACGCAGTATTTT; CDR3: CASSVVVQGFGDTQYF
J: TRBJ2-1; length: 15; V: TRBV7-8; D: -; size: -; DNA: TGTGCCAGCAGCTCCTCGTCGGAAGCATACAATGAGCAGTTCTTC; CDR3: CASSSSSEAYNEQFF
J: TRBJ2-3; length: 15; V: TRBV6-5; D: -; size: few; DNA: TGTGCCAGCAGTGCCTGGACTGACAGTAGGGATACGCAGTATTTT; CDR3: CASSAWTDSRDTQYF
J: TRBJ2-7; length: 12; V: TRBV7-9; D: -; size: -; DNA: TGTGCCAGCAGCTTGGGCACCTACGAGCAGTACTTC; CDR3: CASSLGTYEQYF
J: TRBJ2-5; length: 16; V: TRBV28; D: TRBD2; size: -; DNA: TGTGCCAGCAGTTTAGCGGCTAGCGGGATTCAAGAGACCCAGTACTTC; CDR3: CASSLAASGIQETQYF
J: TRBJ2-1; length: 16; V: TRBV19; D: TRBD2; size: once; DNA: TGTGCCAGTAGTATAGATTTGGGACTAGCCTACAATGAGCAGTTCTTC; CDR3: CASSIDLGLAYNEQFF
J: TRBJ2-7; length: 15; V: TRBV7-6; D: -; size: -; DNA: TGTGCCAGCAGCTTAGGTCCGGGGGCGGCCTACGAGCAGTACTTC; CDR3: CASSLGPGAAYEQYF
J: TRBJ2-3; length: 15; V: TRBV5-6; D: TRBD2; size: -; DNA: TGTGCCAGCAGCCCAGGGACTAGCGTAGGGGATACGCAGTATTTT; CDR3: CASSPGTSVGDTQYF
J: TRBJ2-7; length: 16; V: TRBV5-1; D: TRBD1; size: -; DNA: TGCGCCAGCAGCATAAATACCGGGACAGGGTTGTACGAGCAGTACTTC; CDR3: CASSINTGTGLYEQYF
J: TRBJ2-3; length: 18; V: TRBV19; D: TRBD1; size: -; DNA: TGTGCCAGTAGTATTCCACTGCACTCCGACAGGGGGCGAGATACGCAGTATTTT; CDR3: CASSIPLHSDRGRDTQYF
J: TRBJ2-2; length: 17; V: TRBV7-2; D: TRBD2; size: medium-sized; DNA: TGTGCCAGCAGCCCCGGACTAGCGGGACCCTACACCGGGGAGCTGTTTTTT; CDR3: CASSPGLAGPYTGELFF
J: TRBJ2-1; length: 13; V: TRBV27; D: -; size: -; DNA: TGTGCCAGCAGTTTAAGCCCCTACAATGAGCAGTTCTTC; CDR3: CASSLSPYNEQFF
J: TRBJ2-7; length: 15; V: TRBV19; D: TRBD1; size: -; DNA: TGTGCCAGTAGTATCCGGGACAGGGGTACCTACGAGCAGTACTTC; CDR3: CASSIRDRGTYEQYF
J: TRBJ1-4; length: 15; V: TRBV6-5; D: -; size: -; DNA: TGTGCCAGCAGTTACTCAACAGCTCCGTATGAAAAACTGTTTTTT; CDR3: CASSYSTAPYEKLFF
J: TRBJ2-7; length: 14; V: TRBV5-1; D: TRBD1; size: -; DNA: TGCGCCAGCAGAAGGGACAGGGCCACTTACGAGCAGTACTTC; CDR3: CASRRDRATYEQYF
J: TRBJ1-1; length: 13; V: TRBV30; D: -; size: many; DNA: TGTGCCTGGAGTGTTGTGGGCACTTCTGAAGCTTTCTTT; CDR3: CAWSVVGTSEAFF
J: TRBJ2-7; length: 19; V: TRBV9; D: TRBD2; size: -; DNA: TGTGCCAGCAGCCCTAGGCCAGGACTAGCGGGAGTCGGGTCCTACGAGCAGTACTTC; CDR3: CASSPRPGLAGVGSYEQYF
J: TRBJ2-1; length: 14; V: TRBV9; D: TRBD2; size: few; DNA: TGTGCCAGCAGCGTAGACAGCGGGAGGGGTGAGCAGTTCTTC; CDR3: CASSVDSGRGEQFF
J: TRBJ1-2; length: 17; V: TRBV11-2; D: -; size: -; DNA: TGTGCCAGCAGCTTAGATGCCGGGACAAGGGTAAACTATGGCTACACCTTC; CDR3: CASSLDAGTRVNYGYTF
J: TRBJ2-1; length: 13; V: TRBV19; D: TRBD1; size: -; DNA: TGTGCCAGTAGCCGGACAGGCTACAATGAGCAGTTCTTC; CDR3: CASSRTGYNEQFF
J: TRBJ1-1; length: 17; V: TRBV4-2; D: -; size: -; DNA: TGTGCCAGCAGCCAAGTGGGTGTGATGGCAGGGACAAATGAAGCTTTCTTT; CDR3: CASSQVGVMAGTNEAFF
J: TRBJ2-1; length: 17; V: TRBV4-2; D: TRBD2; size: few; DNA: TGTGCCAGCAGCCAAGAGAAGGCTAGCGGCATTTCTAATGAGCAGTTCTTC; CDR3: CASSQEKASGISNEQFF
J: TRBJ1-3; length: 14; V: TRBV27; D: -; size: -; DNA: TGTGCCAGCAGTTTAGGGGGTTTTGGAAACACCATATATTTT; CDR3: CASSLGGFGNTIYF
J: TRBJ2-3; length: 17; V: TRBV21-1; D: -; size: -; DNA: TGTGCCAGCAGCAAACCACTAGCGGGGGCTAGCACAGATACGCAGTATTTT; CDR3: CASSKPLAGASTDTQYF
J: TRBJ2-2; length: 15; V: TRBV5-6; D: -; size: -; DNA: TGTGCCAGCAGCTTGTTACAGGCGGACACCGGGGAGCTGTTTTTT; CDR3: CASSLLQADTGELFF
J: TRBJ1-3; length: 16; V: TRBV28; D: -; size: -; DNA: TGTGCCAGCAGTTTAGCGGACGGACTCTCTGGAAACACCATATATTTT; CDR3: CASSLADGLSGNTIYF
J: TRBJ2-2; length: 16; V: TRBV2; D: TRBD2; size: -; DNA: TGTGCCAGCAGTGAACTCGGGGGGGCGAACACCGGGGAGCTGTTTTTT; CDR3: CASSELGGANTGELFF
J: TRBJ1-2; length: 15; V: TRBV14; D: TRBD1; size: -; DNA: TGTGCCAGCAGCCAAATCGGACAGGGGAGCTATGGCTACACCTTC; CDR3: CASSQIGQGSYGYTF
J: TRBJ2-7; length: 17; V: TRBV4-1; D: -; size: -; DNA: TGCGCCAGCAGCCAATTACCCCGGGACGCGAGCTCCTACGAGCAGTACTTC; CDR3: CASSQLPRDASSYEQYF
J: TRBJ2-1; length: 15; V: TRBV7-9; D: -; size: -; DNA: TGTGCCAGCAGCTTAAAAGGGGGGGCCTACAATGAGCAGTTCTTC; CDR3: CASSLKGGAYNEQFF
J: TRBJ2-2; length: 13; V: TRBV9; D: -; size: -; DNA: TGTGCCAGCAGCGTTTACCCCACCGGGGAGCTGTTTTTT; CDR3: CASSVYPTGELFF
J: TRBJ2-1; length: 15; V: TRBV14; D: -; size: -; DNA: TGTGCCAGCAGCCAAGCTTCGGGCTCCTACAATGAGCAGTTCTTC; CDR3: CASSQASGSYNEQFF
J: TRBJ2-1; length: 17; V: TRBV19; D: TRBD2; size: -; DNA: TGTGCCAGTAGCCTCCGGGGTAGCGGGATTTCCTACAATGAGCAGTTCTTC; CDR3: CASSLRGSGISYNEQFF
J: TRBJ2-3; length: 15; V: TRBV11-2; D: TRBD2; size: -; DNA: TGTGCCAGCAGCGATAGCGGGGGAAACACAGATACGCAGTATTTT; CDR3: CASSDSGGNTDTQYF
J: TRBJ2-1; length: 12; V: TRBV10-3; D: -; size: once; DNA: TGTGCCATCAGTGCAAACGACAATGAGCAGTTCTTC; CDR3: CAISANDNEQFF